The T cell receptor beta chain under discussion was sequenced for a study of blood T cell repertoires in COVID-19. Overall study context: The United States, Italy and Spain were the sources of the acute and convalescent COVID-19 samples. T cells, B-cell-depleted T cells, or PBMCs provided the cDNA or gDNA that served as material.

In the source study's methods: Estimates of nucleated cell counts were drawn from the amplification of reference gene primers. Repertoires were generated with immunoSEQ multiplex PCR, while TCRdb's copy carries only in-frame clones and drops some. V and J calls and clone size come straight from that table; D and trimming were deduced from the DNA. The sample gives about 210,000 clones, roughly 94% of which show up once; roughly 1.2% is in the top ten. This clone has more than one count but fewer than ten. Germline values: CDR1 MNHEY, CDR2 SMNVEV (reference sequence). CDR3 length: 13 amino acids. V was shortened by 6 bases and J by 4 bases, with 12 bases between the two germline ends.

The chain uses TRBV27 and TRBJ1-1, with D possibly TRBD1 on 6 matching bases. The receptor was isolated from a man aged 25-45 years with acute or convalescent COVID-19. Sequencing was performed on peripheral blood. This CDR3 is CASRVQGSTEAFF. CDR3 DNA: TGTGCCAGCAGGGTACAGGGTTCCACTGAAGCTTTCTTT.